The entry below describes one T cell receptor (beta chain). Single viable CD3+CD4+CD8-CD45RO+ cells were sorted as the memory CD4+ T cells. CMV serostatus came from serum IgG against pp150, pp28, p38, p52. Sequenced by immunoSEQ multiplex PCR; TCRdb stores in-frame clones only, minus some. In the table there are about 73,000 clones, 75% to 85% of which are singletons. This entry belongs to a study of memory CD4+ T cells and cytomegalovirus serostatus. Background on the study: Healthy Belgian adult donors included about nine CMV-positive and approximately 25 CMV-negative people.

CDR3 length: 15 residues. CDR1 MNHEY and CDR2 SMNVEV come from the germline V gene (reference sequence). J lost 3 bases, V lost 4 bases, and 6 bases had no gene match. V usage is TRBV27 and J usage is TRBJ2-5; 9 bases agree with TRBD2. The sequence derives from an adult in good health and CMV-seropositive. The sample taken for sequencing was memory CD4+ T cells from blood. CDR3 nucleotide sequence: TGTGCCAGCAGTTCCGAGACTAGCGGAAAAGAGACCCAGTACTTC. It codes for CASSSETSGKETQYF.